Listed below are T cell receptor beta chains from one sample, sequenced in a study of CXCR3-negative and CXCR3-positive naive CD8 T cells. TCRdb re-analyzed the 5' RACE reads; it lists each CDR3 protein once, without DNA. In all, the sample yields fewer than 90,000 distinct CDR3 sequences. The sequencing input was naive CXCR3+ CD8+ T cells from blood. These receptors were collected from a human donor in good health. Some clones in this sample may be carry-over from other donors' samples. Each CDR3 is given with its conserved first and last residue.

v_gene	j_gene	CDR3aa
TRBV7-6	TRBJ2-7	CASSSGVSHEQYF
TRBV29-1	TRBJ2-5	CSVEHRGPESETQYF
TRBV12-3/TRBV12-4	TRBJ1-1	CASITHVGAFF
TRBV7-6	TRBJ2-7	CASSPKVTGHSYEQYF
TRBV14	TRBJ2-7	CASSQDPLGQTFSYEQYF
TRBV15	TRBJ2-1	CATSVDRGLGNEQFF
TRBV12-2	TRBJ1-1	CASRFCLFDRGRKGNTEAFF
TRBV27	TRBJ2-1	CASSLGGGFNEQFF
TRBV29-1	TRBJ2-3	CSVDGYSGTDTQYF
TRBV6-2/TRBV6-3	TRBJ2-7	CASSWTESYEQYF
TRBV6-1	TRBJ1-3	CASSSKGRNTIYF
TRBV3-1	TRBJ2-7	CASSPGLAGGEQYF
TRBV7-9	TRBJ1-1	CASSLIGQSTEAFF
TRBV5-1	TRBJ2-2	CASSLAGATGELFF
TRBV28	TRBJ1-5	CASSGGQANQPQHF
TRBV29-1	TRBJ1-2	CSVEKEQGYGYTF
TRBV7-2	TRBJ2-1	CASTPGASGAKGEQFF
TRBV15	TRBJ1-5	CATSRDRQGRQPQHF
TRBV28	TRBJ2-1	CASSLYEVRNEQFF
TRBV28	TRBJ2-7	CASRPTAQGAGGEQYF
TRBV9	TRBJ2-7	CASSTLLAVPPEQYF
TRBV29-1	TRBJ2-7	CSVEYEEGKVYEQYF
TRBV18	TRBJ2-3	CASSVEPPLYTDTQYF
TRBV6-4	TRBJ2-3	CASSDDPTGSADTQYF
TRBV14	TRBJ2-7	CARSQGFLEQYF
TRBV29-1	TRBJ2-7	CSVEDGGLDEQYF
TRBV7-6	TRBJ1-2	CASSLDGGARGYTF
TRBV20-1	TRBJ1-1	CSARVAGDMNTEAFF
TRBV9	TRBJ2-3	CASTERASLTDTQYF
TRBV4-2	TRBJ2-1	CASSRVDSSYNEQFF
TRBV6-5	TRBJ2-7	CASSYGRGLPYEQYF
TRBV9	TRBJ2-1	CTSSVTGGNNEQFF
TRBV27	TRBJ2-3	CASSPLAGSADTQYF
TRBV7-6	TRBJ1-5	CASSLYAGGQPQHF
TRBV6-5	TRBJ1-2	CASSYGGPAGYTF